Listed below are T cell receptor beta chains from one sample, sequenced in a study of shared clonotypes between healthy human individuals. Sequencing used immunoSEQ multiplex PCR; TCRdb keeps in-frame clones, though not all of them. The sample lists 1.4 million to 1.5 million clones; about 96% were seen once. Sequenced material: naive CD4+ T cells sorted from blood. Source of these receptors: a man under 40 in good health. Each CDR3 is given with its conserved first and last residue. Fields, in order: clone size, J gene, D gene, V gene, CDR3 DNA, CDR3 protein. D genes are given only for firm matches. A clone size is listed for some rows: how often the clone was seen (once, few, many), or a class if it is expanded.

abundance: -; j_gene: TRBJ1-2; d_gene: -; v_gene: TRBV29-1; CDR3nt: TGCAGCGTTCATCAGGGGAGCGGGAACTATGGCTACACCTTC; CDR3aa: CSVHQGSGNYGYTF
abundance: once; j_gene: TRBJ1-2; d_gene: TRBD1; v_gene: TRBV14; CDR3nt: TGTGCCAGCAGCCCGGGACAGCTTTATGGCTACACCTTC; CDR3aa: CASSPGQLYGYTF
abundance: -; j_gene: TRBJ1-2; d_gene: -; v_gene: TRBV18; CDR3nt: TGTGCCAGCTCACCGCTGTCGGGGGACGTCTATGGCTACACCTTC; CDR3aa: CASSPLSGDVYGYTF
abundance: -; j_gene: TRBJ2-2; d_gene: -; v_gene: TRBV19; CDR3nt: TGTGCCAGTAGAACAGGCGCTGCGAACACCGGGGAGCTGTTTTTT; CDR3aa: CASRTGAANTGELFF
abundance: -; j_gene: TRBJ2-1; d_gene: TRBD2; v_gene: TRBV6-5; CDR3nt: TGTGCCAGCAAAAGGCTAGCGGGAAGAGAGTTCTTC; CDR3aa: CASKRLAGREFF
abundance: once; j_gene: TRBJ1-1; d_gene: -; v_gene: TRBV9; CDR3nt: TGTGCCAGCAGCTCAACCCCAGGTGTCACTGAAGCTTTCTTT; CDR3aa: CASSSTPGVTEAFF
abundance: -; j_gene: TRBJ2-4; d_gene: TRBD1; v_gene: TRBV30; CDR3nt: TGTGCCTGGAGTTTGGGACAGGGCGAAAACATTCAGTACTTC; CDR3aa: CAWSLGQGENIQYF
abundance: -; j_gene: TRBJ2-7; d_gene: TRBD2; v_gene: TRBV13; CDR3nt: TGTGCCAGCAGCCGTAGACTAGCGGGGGTAAACTACGAGCAGTACTTC; CDR3aa: CASSRRLAGVNYEQYF
abundance: -; j_gene: TRBJ2-1; d_gene: TRBD1; v_gene: TRBV11-1; CDR3nt: TGTGCCAGCAGCATGACAGGGAATGAGCAGTTCTTC; CDR3aa: CASSMTGNEQFF
abundance: -; j_gene: TRBJ2-2; d_gene: -; v_gene: TRBV4-1; CDR3nt: TGCGCCAGCAGCCAAGTTGGAGGGTTCCAACGCACCGGGGAGCTGTTTTTT; CDR3aa: CASSQVGGFQRTGELFF
abundance: once; j_gene: TRBJ2-7; d_gene: -; v_gene: TRBV28; CDR3nt: TGTGCCAGCAGTTTATACGGCCCTCTTAGCGAGCAGTACTTC; CDR3aa: CASSLYGPLSEQYF
abundance: -; j_gene: TRBJ1-5; d_gene: TRBD1; v_gene: TRBV19; CDR3nt: TGTGCGATGAAACAGGGGTCGGATTATAGCAATCAGCCCCAGCATTTT; CDR3aa: CAMKQGSDYSNQPQHF
abundance: -; j_gene: TRBJ1-2; d_gene: -; v_gene: TRBV29-1; CDR3nt: TGCAGCGTTGAGGGCAGCTCTGCGGACTATGGCTACACCTTC; CDR3aa: CSVEGSSADYGYTF
abundance: -; j_gene: TRBJ1-1; d_gene: -; v_gene: TRBV18; CDR3nt: TGTGCCAGCTCACCCGCAGGGAGTAACACTGAAGCTTTCTTT; CDR3aa: CASSPAGSNTEAFF
abundance: -; j_gene: TRBJ2-2; d_gene: -; v_gene: TRBV6-6; CDR3nt: TGTGCCAGCAGTCCGGGACGACGGGACTCGATTTCGTGG; CDR3aa: CASSPGRRDSISW
abundance: -; j_gene: TRBJ2-1; d_gene: -; v_gene: TRBV5-4; CDR3nt: TGTGCCAGCAGCCTGGGACCTCCAGGGGCCTACAATGAGCAGTTCTTC; CDR3aa: CASSLGPPGAYNEQFF
abundance: -; j_gene: TRBJ2-7; d_gene: -; v_gene: TRBV29-1; CDR3nt: TGCAGCGCCGCCAGTGTTGCTAGGGACGAGCAGTACTTC; CDR3aa: CSAASVARDEQYF
abundance: -; j_gene: TRBJ2-7; d_gene: TRBD1; v_gene: TRBV2; CDR3nt: TGTGCCAGCAGGGCGGGACAGGGGTTCAAGTATGCCTACGAGCAGTACTTC; CDR3aa: CASRAGQGFKYAYEQYF
abundance: -; j_gene: TRBJ2-1; d_gene: TRBD2; v_gene: TRBV15; CDR3nt: TGTGCCACCAGCCGAGCTAGCGGGAGTGGGTCCTACAATGAGCAGTTCTTC; CDR3aa: CATSRASGSGSYNEQFF
abundance: -; j_gene: TRBJ1-1; d_gene: TRBD1; v_gene: TRBV7-2; CDR3nt: TGTGCCAGCAGCTTAACAGGACAGGTGGAGCTTGAAGCTTTCTTT; CDR3aa: CASSLTGQVELEAFF
abundance: -; j_gene: TRBJ2-4; d_gene: TRBD2; v_gene: TRBV11-2; CDR3nt: TGTGCCAGCAGTACTAGCGTCAAAAACATTCAGTACTTC; CDR3aa: CASSTSVKNIQYF
abundance: -; j_gene: TRBJ2-3; d_gene: TRBD2; v_gene: TRBV18; CDR3nt: TGTGCCAGCTCACCTAAAAGAGGCGGGGGAGGAGATACGCAGTATTTT; CDR3aa: CASSPKRGGGGDTQYF
abundance: -; j_gene: TRBJ2-1; d_gene: -; v_gene: TRBV11-3; CDR3nt: TGTGCCAGCAGTCGGAACCTGGGACACCCAGCCTTTTATGAGCAGTTCTTC; CDR3aa: CASSRNLGHPAFYEQFF
abundance: -; j_gene: TRBJ2-1; d_gene: TRBD2; v_gene: TRBV19; CDR3nt: TGTGCCAGTAGTATTCAACTAGCGGGAGCTGAGCAGTTCTTC; CDR3aa: CASSIQLAGAEQFF
abundance: -; j_gene: TRBJ2-7; d_gene: -; v_gene: TRBV9; CDR3nt: TGTGCCAGCAGCGTAGGAGGAGGTTTTGCCTCCTACGAGCAGTACTTC; CDR3aa: CASSVGGGFASYEQYF
abundance: -; j_gene: TRBJ2-1; d_gene: -; v_gene: TRBV10-3; CDR3nt: TGTGCCATCAGTGGTGGGGTAGCGGACTACAATGAGCAGTTCTTC; CDR3aa: CAISGGVADYNEQFF
abundance: -; j_gene: TRBJ2-1; d_gene: -; v_gene: TRBV27; CDR3nt: TGTGCCAGCAGTTCTGCGTTCAATGAGCAGTTCTTC; CDR3aa: CASSSAFNEQFF
abundance: -; j_gene: TRBJ2-7; d_gene: TRBD1; v_gene: TRBV6-1; CDR3nt: TGTGCCAGCAGGGGGACAGGGGTAAAGGAGCAGTACTTC; CDR3aa: CASRGTGVKEQYF
abundance: -; j_gene: TRBJ2-1; d_gene: TRBD2; v_gene: TRBV4-2; CDR3nt: TGTGCCAGCAGCCAAGTTACTAGCGGGAGGGTCAATGAGCAGTTCTTC; CDR3aa: CASSQVTSGRVNEQFF
abundance: -; j_gene: TRBJ2-3; d_gene: -; v_gene: TRBV2; CDR3nt: TGTGCCAGCAGAGGTCTCACTGGAGGAGATACGCAGTATTTT; CDR3aa: CASRGLTGGDTQYF
abundance: once; j_gene: TRBJ2-7; d_gene: TRBD1; v_gene: TRBV5-1; CDR3nt: TGCGCCAGCAGCGCCCGGACAGGCGACGACTACGAGCAGTACTTC; CDR3aa: CASSARTGDDYEQYF
abundance: -; j_gene: TRBJ1-5; d_gene: -; v_gene: TRBV2; CDR3nt: TGTGCCAGCGGAAGGACAATTAGCAATCAGCCCCAGCATTTT; CDR3aa: CASGRTISNQPQHF
abundance: once; j_gene: TRBJ2-1; d_gene: TRBD2; v_gene: TRBV27; CDR3nt: TGTGCCAGCAGTTTCTTTCGATCGGGACTAGGATATTACAATGAGCAGTTCTTC; CDR3aa: CASSFFRSGLGYYNEQFF
abundance: -; j_gene: TRBJ2-7; d_gene: -; v_gene: TRBV13; CDR3nt: TGTGCCAGCAGTTTCGCGTCGGACATTTCCTACGAGCAGTACTTC; CDR3aa: CASSFASDISYEQYF
abundance: -; j_gene: TRBJ1-2; d_gene: -; v_gene: TRBV5-6; CDR3nt: TGTGCCAGCAGCTTAAGTCCTAGCTATGGCTACACCTTC; CDR3aa: CASSLSPSYGYTF
abundance: -; j_gene: TRBJ2-2; d_gene: -; v_gene: TRBV29-1; CDR3nt: TGCAGCGTTGAGGCGGAGGTCGGGGAGCTGTTTTTT; CDR3aa: CSVEAEVGELFF
abundance: -; j_gene: TRBJ2-7; d_gene: TRBD2; v_gene: TRBV7-8; CDR3nt: TGTGCCAGCAGCTCCCGGTTTAGCGGGAAGACCTACGAGCAGTACTTC; CDR3aa: CASSSRFSGKTYEQYF